These 28 T cell receptor beta chains were sequenced from one sample in a study of blood T cell repertoires in COVID-19. Profiled with immunoSEQ multiplex PCR; TCRdb holds only in-frame clones, not every one. This table holds about 180,000 clones, more than 75% found once. Source material: PBMCs or T cells enriched from blood (not recorded which). Receptor source: a man in his 60s who had been exposed to COVID-19.

J is TRBJ2-7 and V is TRBV6-1, with a weak D call TRBD2 (5 bases). CDR3 length equals 14 residues. CDR1 and CDR2 from the germline V gene are MNHNS and SASEGT. V shed 5 bases and J shed 6 bases, with 17 bases lying between them. The CDR3: CASSHTSGRGEQYF. CDR3 bases: TGTGCCAGCAGTCACACTAGTGGCCGGGGCGAGCAGTACTTC.

This rearrangement joins TRBV28 to TRBJ2-1, with D possibly being TRBD1 (6 bases). The germline CDR1 and CDR2 sequences are MDHEN and SYDVKM. V gave up 8 bases and J gave up 6 bases, with 23 bases separating them. The CDR3 totals 16 residues. The CDR3 nucleotides are TGTGCCAGCGAGACAGGAAAAGTAATCTCCGGCAATGAGCAGTTCTTC. Protein sequence: CASETGKVISGNEQFF.

This clone appeared a single time. The rearrangement joins TRBV7-2 to TRBJ2-5; 8 positions match TRBD1. CDR3 length: 17 residues. With 5 bases clipped from V and 4 bases from J, the junction kept 15 bases outside the gene matches. Germline loops: CDR1 SGHTA, CDR2 FQGNSA. The DNA of the CDR3 is TGTGCCAGCAGCCTACGACCGCAGGGGGCGAGGGGAGAGACCCAGTACTTC. This sequence encodes CASSLRPQGARGETQYF.

The chain is built from TRBV30 and TRBJ2-1; D uncertain. V was shortened by 0 bases and J by 5 bases, with 8 bases between the two germline ends. Germline V gene lookup returns CDR1 GTSNPN and CDR2 SVGIG (reference sequence). The CDR3 length is 13 residues. In DNA, the CDR3 is TGTGCCTGGAGTGTATTTGGGCACAATGAGCAGTTCTTC. This sequence encodes CAWSVFGHNEQFF.

V is TRBV9 and J is TRBJ2-5; D is perhaps TRBD2 (6 bases). Germline V gives CDR1 SGDLS, CDR2 YYNGEE. This CDR3 comprises 14 residues. With 4 bases removed from V and 6 bases from J, the gap between germline ends came to 16 bases. The DNA for the CDR3 is TGTGCCAGCAGCCAGGAGGGGCTAACGAAGACCCAGTACTTC. It translates to CASSQEGLTKTQYF.

The chain combines TRBV5-1 with TRBJ2-3; TRBD2 agrees at 9 bases. Trimming took 0 bases from V and 2 from J; bases not matched to a gene: 16. Germline V gene lookup returns CDR1 SGHRS and CDR2 YFSETQ. This CDR3 is built from 20 residues. This CDR3 is CASSLEPSGISHRPTDTQYF. In nucleotides, the CDR3 is TGCGCCAGCAGCTTGGAGCCTAGCGGGATTTCGCATCGGCCCACAGATACGCAGTATTTT.

The V and J genes are TRBV18 and TRBJ2-1, with TRBD2 matching over 8 bases. The CDR3 extends over 14 amino acids. Germline V gives CDR1 KGHSH, CDR2 LQKENI. V lost 2 bases and J lost 10; bases outside the gene matches: 7. CDR3 bases: TGTGCCAGCTCACCAGTAGCGGGACTGGGCGAGCAGTTCTTC. This translates into CASSPVAGLGEQFF.

For the CDR3, the DNA is TGTGCCAGCAGCTTTGCGGGAGGGTCCTACGAGCAGTACTTC. This sequence encodes CASSFAGGSYEQYF. This chain uses TRBV5-6 with TRBJ2-7, with 9 bases lining up with TRBD2. This CDR3 region has 14 residues. Germline-derived CDR1 and CDR2 are SGHDT and YYEEEE. V dropped 2 bases and J dropped 1; count of bases not matched to a gene: 1. Full variable domain (outside the CDR3, taken from reference TRBV5-6 and TRBJ2-7): DAGVTQSPTHLIKTRGQQVTLRCSPKSGHDTVSWYQQALGQGPQFIFQYYEEEERQRGNFPDRFSGHQFPNYSSELNVNALLLGDSALYLCASSFAGGSYEQYFGPGTRLTVT.

This clone was recorded at least ten times. The chain has TRBV7-2 and TRBJ1-4; D call uncertain. Trimming stripped 3 bases from V and 3 bases from J, with 11 bases between. The CDR3 extends over 15 amino acids. The V gene's germline CDR1 is SGHTA and CDR2 FQGNSA. The CDR3 spells CASSFAAVANEKLFF. DNA of the CDR3: TGTGCCAGCAGCTTTGCGGCCGTTGCTAATGAAAAACTGTTTTTT.

The chain combines TRBV7-2 with TRBJ1-2, with D uncertain. Germline V CDR1 and CDR2: SGHTA, FQGNSA. Trimming stripped 5 bases from V and 6 bases from J, with 10 bases between. The CDR3 loop spans 12 amino acids. DNA for the CDR3: TGTGCCAGCAGCCCTAGAAGCCATGGCTACACCTTC. It translates to CASSPRSHGYTF.

This clone was seen only once. In DNA, the CDR3 is TGTGCCAGCAGCTACAGGACAGGTAGCTCCTATGGCTACACCTTC. This codes for CASSYRTGSSYGYTF. V usage is TRBV3-1 (or the pseudogene TRBV3-2) and J usage is TRBJ1-2, with 7 bases lining up with TRBD1. Germline V CDR1 and CDR2: LGHDT, YNNKEL (reference sequence). The CDR3 runs to 15 residues. J gave up 4 bases and V 5 bases, and 10 bases lay outside the gene matches.

The chain is built from TRBV27 and TRBJ1-5, with a weak D call TRBD1 (5 bases). Trimming pared 3 bases from V and 2 bases from J, leaving 14 bases between. The CDR3 is 16 residues long. In germline, CDR1 is MNHEY, CDR2 SMNVEV (reference sequence). The CDR3 bases are TGTGCCAGCAGTTTCCTCGGGGGTAGGCGCAATCAGCCCCAGCATTTT. As protein: CASSFLGGRRNQPQHF.

This clone was seen once. The chain joins TRBV29-1 to TRBJ2-7, with 10 bases matching TRBD1. V shed 1 base and J 6 bases; nucleotides not matched to a gene: 12. Germline V CDR1 and CDR2: SQVTM, ANQGSEA. The CDR3 extends over 16 amino acids. The DNA for the CDR3 is TGCAGCGTTGAAGTGGGGGACAGGGGCGTTTCGGGCGAGCAGTACTTC. Its translation is CSVEVGDRGVSGEQYF.

This clone has only one observation. The chain joins TRBV29-1 to TRBJ1-2; 8 nucleotides line up with TRBD1. V gave up 4 bases and J gave up 6 bases; unmatched junction bases: 4. Germline CDR1 reads SQVTM; CDR2 reads ANQGSEA. This CDR3 contains 12 residues. CDR3 loop: CSVADRGHGYTF. The CDR3 nucleotides read TGCAGCGTTGCCGACAGGGGCCATGGCTACACCTTC.

The chain links TRBV19 to TRBJ1-1; D is possibly TRBD1 (5 bases). Germline-derived CDR1 and CDR2 are LNHDA and SQIVND (reference sequence). The CDR3 is 14 residues long. Trimming left V 6 bases short and J 4 bases short, with 15 bases between. CDR3 DNA: TGTGCCAGTAGACCCCCCCCCGGGGGCACTGAAGCTTTCTTT. Translation: CASRPPPGGTEAFF.

The rearrangement links TRBV7-9 to TRBJ1-5, with a tentative D call TRBD1 (6 bases). The CDR3 is 15 residues long. Trimming took 5 bases from V and 2 from J, leaving 13 bases between them. CDR1 SEHNR and CDR2 FQNEAQ come from the germline V gene (reference sequence). The CDR3 reads CASSRGEGGNQPQHF. In DNA, the CDR3 is TGTGCCAGCAGCCGGGGAGAGGGGGGCAATCAGCCCCAGCATTTT.

The chain employs TRBV10-2 and TRBJ2-1; 10 bases agree with TRBD1. This CDR3 has 15 amino acids. V gave up 6 bases and J gave up 4 bases; unmatched junction bases: 6. Germline V gene data show CDR1 as WSHSY and CDR2 as SAAADI. In nucleotides, the CDR3 is TGCGCCAGCAGGGTCGACAGGGGGCTTTACAATGAGCAGTTCTTC. Residues: CASRVDRGLYNEQFF.

There are a few counts of this clone. This rearrangement joins TRBV5-6 to TRBJ2-2; no definite D call. Germline lookup yields CDR1 SGHDT and CDR2 YYEEEE. V was trimmed by 5 bases and J by 4 bases, leaving 6 bases between them. The CDR3 has 12 residues. The CDR3: CASSWSTGELFF. DNA of the CDR3: TGTGCCAGCAGTTGGAGCACCGGGGAGCTGTTTTTT.

This clone has just a few counts. The genes are TRBV30 and TRBJ2-7; the D gene is possibly TRBD2 (6 bases). Germline CDR1 GTSNPN, CDR2 SVGIG (reference sequence). Trimming pared 7 bases from V and 3 bases from J, leaving 19 bases between. CDR3 size: 14 residues. The DNA for the CDR3 is TGTGCCTCGACTTCTGGGGAGGTCAACTACGAGCAGTACTTC. Its translation is CASTSGEVNYEQYF.

The chain joins TRBV27 to TRBJ1-4; TRBD1 matches 7 bases. V lost 6 bases, J lost 6 bases, and 10 bases stayed unmatched. The V gene's germline CDR1 is MNHEY and CDR2 SMNVEV (reference sequence). The CDR3 totals 15 residues. The CDR3 DNA reads as TGTGCCAGCAGATCCTCCGGGACAGCCTATGAAAAACTGTTTTTT. Translation: CASRSSGTAYEKLFF.

The rearrangement joins TRBV7-2 to TRBJ2-1; TRBD2 aligns across 7 bases. In germline, CDR1 is SGHTA, CDR2 FQGNSA. The CDR3 spans 13 residues. V lost 5 bases to trimming and J lost 15 bases; unmatched junction nucleotides: 13. The CDR3 bases are TGTGCCAGCAGCCTCGGCCGGGGCGGGAGTCGGTTCTTC. Encoded protein: CASSLGRGGSRFF.

The chain couples TRBV2 to TRBJ1-5, with D possibly being TRBD1 (6 bases). Trimming shortened V by 7 bases and J by 7 bases, and 20 bases separated the two germline ends. This CDR3 has 15 residues. Per the germline V gene, CDR1 is SNHLY and CDR2 is FYNNEI. CDR3 DNA sequence: TGTGCCAGCACGATCGGACAGCTCGTTTCCCAGCCCCAGCATTTT. Protein sequence: CASTIGQLVSQPQHF.

V gene TRBV27 combines with J gene TRBJ2-1, with 8 bases identical to TRBD2. The V gene's germline CDR1 is MNHEY and CDR2 SMNVEV (reference sequence). V lost 5 bases to trimming and J lost 8 bases; unmatched junction nucleotides: 11. CDR3 length equals 15 residues. DNA of the CDR3: TGTGCCAGCAGTCAATTTGGGACTAGTACGGATGAGCAGTTCTTC. The encoded protein is CASSQFGTSTDEQFF.

V gene TRBV30 combines with J gene TRBJ2-2; TRBD2 matches 8 bases. This CDR3 comprises 13 residues. V shed 3 bases and J 7 bases; nucleotides not matched to a gene: 4. Germline CDR1 is GTSNPN and CDR2 is SVGIG (reference sequence). The CDR3 DNA reads TGTGCCTGGAGCGGGAGGGTAGGCGGGGAGCTGTTTTTT. Translating gives CAWSGRVGGELFF.

For this clone: The sample has other DNA sequences that encode this CDR3 too. V gene TRBV27 combines with J gene TRBJ2-7; 7 nucleotides agree with TRBD1. CDR1 and CDR2 from the germline V gene are MNHEY and SMNVEV (reference sequence). The J segment lost 3 bases and the V segment lost 2 bases, leaving 1 base of the junction unmatched. CDR3 length: 13 amino acids. The CDR3 here is CASSLRQGYEQYF. The CDR3 bases are TGTGCCAGCAGTTTACGACAGGGCTACGAGCAGTACTTC.

The chain combines TRBV18 with TRBJ1-3; D not resolved. The length of the CDR3 is 16 residues. V shed 2 bases and J shed 0 bases, with 11 bases lying between them. Germline loops: CDR1 KGHSH, CDR2 LQKENI. CDR3 coding DNA: TGTGCCAGCTCACCATATCGGTCAACCTCTGGAAACACCATATATTTT. This translates into CASSPYRSTSGNTIYF.

The V and J genes are TRBV28 and TRBJ1-5; D might be TRBD1 (6 bases). The V and J ends lost 6 bases and 6 bases respectively, with 15 bases between them. This CDR3 has 14 residues. The germline CDR1 and CDR2 sequences are MDHEN and SYDVKM. The CDR3 here is CASSSGGGGQPQHF. The CDR3 DNA sequence: TGTGCCAGCAGCTCTGGGGGGGGCGGTCAGCCCCAGCATTTT.

The V and J genes are TRBV21-1 and TRBJ2-1; TRBD2, the table's D call, lacks a check against the DNA. TRBV21-1 is tagged as a pseudogene. The CDR3 runs to 18 residues. CDR3 sequence (DNA): TGTGCCAGCAGCAAATGGTCTAGCAAGGGCGGATTCTACAATGAGCAGTTCTTC. Encoded protein: CASSKWSSKGGFYNEQFF.